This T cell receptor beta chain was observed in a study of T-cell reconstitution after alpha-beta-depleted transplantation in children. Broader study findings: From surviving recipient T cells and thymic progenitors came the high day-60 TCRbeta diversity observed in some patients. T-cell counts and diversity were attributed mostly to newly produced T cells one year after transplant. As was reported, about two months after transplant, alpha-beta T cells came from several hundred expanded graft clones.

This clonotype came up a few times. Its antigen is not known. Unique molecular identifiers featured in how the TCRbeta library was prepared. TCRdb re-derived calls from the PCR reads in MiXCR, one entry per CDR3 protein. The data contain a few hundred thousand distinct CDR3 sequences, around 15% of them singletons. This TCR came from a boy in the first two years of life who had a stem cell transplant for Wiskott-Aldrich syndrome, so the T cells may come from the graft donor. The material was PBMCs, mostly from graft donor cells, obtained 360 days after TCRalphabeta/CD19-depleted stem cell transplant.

The CDR3 DNA is TGTGCCAGCAGCTCCTTACATCGGACTCCAAACATTCAGTACTTC. Protein sequence: CASSSLHRTPNIQYF. This rearrangement joins TRBV7-9 to TRBJ2-4; a weak D match, TRBD2 (5 bases). V lost 4 bases and J lost 6, with 16 bases in between. Germline V CDR1 and CDR2: SEHNR, FQNEAQ (reference sequence). The CDR3 length is 15 residues.